The 29 T cell receptor beta chains below were found in one sample sequenced in a study of blood T cell repertoires in COVID-19. TCRdb's copy holds only in-frame clones and misses some; the assay was immunoSEQ multiplex PCR. The sample yields some 200,000 clones, around 90% seen once. The specimen sequenced was PBMCs or T cells enriched from blood (not recorded which). These receptors were collected from a woman in her twenties or thirties who had recovered from COVID-19.

This chain links TRBV24-1 with TRBJ2-1, with TRBD2 matching 8 bases. V lost 3 bases to trimming and J lost 7 bases; unmatched junction nucleotides: 10. This CDR3 is built from 16 residues. The germline V gene has CDR1 KGHDR and CDR2 SFDVKD. CDR3 nucleotides: TGTGCCACCAGTGATCACAGCGGGAGAATAGGAAATGAGCAGTTCTTC. Residues: CATSDHSGRIGNEQFF.

V gene TRBV24-1 combines with J gene TRBJ2-3; 9 bases match TRBD1. Germline V gene lookup returns CDR1 KGHDR and CDR2 SFDVKD. The CDR3 is 14 amino acids. V was pared by 9 bases and J by 4 bases, with 7 bases of the junction left unmatched. CDR3 residues: CATSGTGSPDTQYF. DNA for the CDR3: TGTGCCACCTCCGGGACAGGGTCACCAGATACGCAGTATTTT.

The rearrangement uses TRBV5-1 and TRBJ1-3; 7 nucleotides align to TRBD1. Germline V lookup: CDR1 SGHRS, CDR2 YFSETQ. Losses at the gene ends were 3 bases for V and 0 bases for J; bases not matched to a gene: 3. The CDR3 has 15 amino acids. The CDR3 loop is CASSSRQGSGNTIYF. The CDR3 DNA follows: TGCGCCAGCAGCTCCCGACAGGGCTCTGGAAACACCATATATTTT.

V and J are TRBV7-3 and TRBJ2-1; 8 nucleotides match TRBD1. The CDR3 contains 13 residues. Trimming at V came to 5 bases and at J to 9 bases, leaving 6 bases not matched to a gene. Germline CDR1 SGHTA, CDR2 FQGTGA. The CDR3 DNA sequence: TGTGCCAGCAGCCTTCTGCAGGGGGCTGAGCAGTTCTTC. Translated: CASSLLQGAEQFF.

The chain is built from TRBV30 and TRBJ1-2, with TRBD1 matching over 8 bases. The V gene's germline CDR1 is GTSNPN and CDR2 SVGIG (reference sequence). The CDR3 sequence is 13 residues long. V shed 1 base, J shed 4 bases, and the junction held 2 bases outside the gene matches. The DNA for the CDR3 is TGTGCCTGGAGTGATACAGGGGGCTATGGCTACACCTTC. Encoded protein: CAWSDTGGYGYTF. The whole variable domain, remainder taken from reference TRBV30 and TRBJ1-2, is SQTIHQWPATLVQPVGSPLSLECTVEGTSNPNLYWYRQAAGRGLQLLFYSVGIGQISSEVPQNLSASRPQDRQFILSSKKLLLSDSGFYLCAWSDTGGYGYTFGSGTRLTVV.

The chain uses TRBV6-5 and TRBJ1-1; D may be TRBD1 (6 bases). V lost 0 bases to trimming and J lost 8 bases, with 10 bases between them. This CDR3 comprises 13 residues. Germline V CDR1 and CDR2: MNHEY, SVGAGI. CDR3 loop: CASSYSGTLEAFF. CDR3 bases: TGTGCCAGCAGTTACTCAGGGACACTAGAAGCTTTCTTT.

The CDR3: CASSYSGFEQYF. For the CDR3, the DNA is TGTGCCAGCAGTTACTCAGGGTTTGAGCAGTACTTC. This chain joins TRBV27 and TRBJ2-7, with D possibly TRBD1 on 5 matching bases. Germline-derived CDR1 and CDR2 are MNHEY and SMNVEV (reference sequence). The ends were cut back, 4 bases at V and 7 bases at J, with 11 bases in the middle. The CDR3 contains 12 residues.

The chain combines TRBV18 with TRBJ1-1; D call uncertain. With 3 bases removed from V and 8 bases from J, the gap between germline ends came to 10 bases. Germline CDR1 is KGHSH and CDR2 is LQKENI. The CDR3 runs 12 residues. The CDR3 sequence: CASSPRGREAFF. Here the CDR3 DNA reads TGTGCCAGCTCACCCCGGGGAAGAGAAGCTTTCTTT.

This chain connects TRBV27 to TRBJ2-3; D is undetermined. The length of the CDR3 is 14 residues. Per germline, CDR1 MNHEY and CDR2 SMNVEV (reference sequence). V gave up 2 bases and J gave up 1 base, with 7 bases separating them. Here the CDR3 DNA reads TGTGCCAGCAGTTTAGTGAGCGGCACAGATACGCAGTATTTT. The encoded protein is CASSLVSGTDTQYF.

The gene calls are TRBV5-1 and TRBJ1-2; a possible D gene is TRBD1 (6 bases). The germline V and J ends were trimmed by 0 bases and 5 bases, with 8 bases remaining between them. Germline CDR1 is SGHRS and CDR2 is YFSETQ. This CDR3 comprises 13 residues. CDR3 bases: TGCGCCAGCAGCTTGGACAGGGAATATGGCTACACCTTC. It is translated as CASSLDREYGYTF.

The chain has TRBV7-9 and TRBJ1-4, with TRBD1 identical over 8 bases. V trimming: 5 bases; J trimming: 10 bases; junction bases outside the gene matches: 9. The CDR3 runs to 14 residues. Germline V gives CDR1 SEHNR, CDR2 FQNEAQ (reference sequence). This CDR3 is CASSDGGQGRKLFF. In DNA, the CDR3 is TGTGCCAGCAGCGATGGAGGACAGGGAAGAAAACTGTTTTTT.

This chain uses TRBV7-9 with TRBJ1-2, with D unclear. Germline CDR1 and CDR2: SEHNR and FQNEAQ (reference sequence). There are 16 residues in the CDR3. V lost 2 bases to trimming and J lost 0 bases, with 13 bases between them. The CDR3 region is CASSLLTVTTNYGYTF. The CDR3 region has the DNA TGTGCCAGCAGCTTATTAACCGTGACAACTAACTATGGCTACACCTTC.

V usage is TRBV15 and J usage is TRBJ2-5, with TRBD2 matching over 7 bases. Losses at the gene ends were 0 bases for V and 5 bases for J; bases not matched to a gene: 3. The CDR3 extends over 14 amino acids. Per the germline V gene, CDR1 is LNHNV and CDR2 is YYDKDF (reference sequence). The CDR3 DNA reads as TGTGCCACCAGCAGAGATTGGGGAGGGGAGACCCAGTACTTC. Amino acids: CATSRDWGGETQYF.

The rearrangement links TRBV5-1 to TRBJ2-5; 13 nucleotides agree with TRBD2. Germline CDR1 is SGHRS and CDR2 is YFSETQ. The ends lost 5 bases at V and 5 bases at J; junction bases unmatched: 6. This CDR3 region has 15 residues. DNA of the CDR3: TGCGCCAGCAGACGGACTAGCGGGGGTTATGAGACCCAGTACTTC. Its protein product is CASRRTSGGYETQYF.

The gene calls are TRBV19 and TRBJ1-5; the match to TRBD1 covers 7 bases. Looked up from germline, CDR1 is LNHDA and CDR2 is SQIVND (reference sequence). After removal of 5 bases from V and 1 base from J, the junction contained 14 bases not matched to a gene. CDR3 length: 18 amino acids. The CDR3 spells CASSWAGGGEESNQPQHF. The CDR3 region has the DNA TGTGCCAGTAGTTGGGCGGGAGGGGGCGAAGAGAGCAATCAGCCCCAGCATTTT.

This rearrangement joins TRBV12-3 or TRBV12-4 to TRBJ1-2; 7 positions match TRBD1. CDR3 length: 13 residues. V was clipped by 5 bases and J by 7 bases; unmatched bases: 7. CDR3 coding DNA: TGTGCCAGCAGTGCCACGACAGGGTTTGGCTACACCTTC. Its protein is CASSATTGFGYTF.

The chain carries TRBV7-6 and TRBJ2-3, with a possible D match to TRBD2 (6 bases). Germline V gene lookup returns CDR1 SGHVS and CDR2 FNYEAQ. The CDR3 is 18 residues long. Trimming took off 1 base at V and 0 bases at J, with 17 bases between the two ends. This CDR3 is CASSLVGAGTPSTDTQYF. CDR3 bases: TGTGCCAGCAGCTTAGTAGGGGCCGGGACTCCGAGCACAGATACGCAGTATTTT.

This chain uses TRBV19 with TRBJ1-1, with TRBD1 identical over 8 bases. The CDR3 length is 16 residues. V shed 1 base, J shed 0 bases, and the junction held 4 bases outside the gene matches. CDR1 is LNHDA and CDR2 is SQIVND in the germline V gene (reference sequence). This chain's CDR3 is CASSIGQGRVNTEAFF. The CDR3 region has the DNA TGTGCCAGTAGTATAGGACAGGGGCGAGTGAACACTGAAGCTTTCTTT. The full variable domain, its missing parts supplied by reference TRBV19 and TRBJ1-1, is DGGITQSPKYLFRKEGQNVTLSCEQNLNHDAMYWYRQDPGQGLRLIYYSQIVNDFQKGDIAEGYSVSREKKESFPLTVTSAQKNPTAFYLCASSIGQGRVNTEAFFGQGTRLTVV.

This chain links TRBV5-1 with TRBJ2-1; D may be TRBD2 (6 bases). Germline V lookup: CDR1 SGHRS, CDR2 YFSETQ. V was cut by 4 bases and J by 4 bases, with 9 bases left in between. The CDR3 extends over 13 amino acids. CDR3 sequence (DNA): TGCGCCAGCAGCCCGCGGGATTACAATGAGCAGTTCTTC. It is translated as CASSPRDYNEQFF.

This clone came up a few times. The chain joins TRBV10-3 to TRBJ2-7; TRBD2 aligns across 10 bases. This CDR3 is 14 amino acids long. Per germline, CDR1 ENHRY and CDR2 SYGVKD. Trimming at V came to 11 bases and at J to 5 bases, leaving 12 bases not matched to a gene. The DNA for the CDR3 is TGTGCCGTGGGGCGAGCGGGGGGGCGCGACGAGCAGTACTTC. Translation: CAVGRAGGRDEQYF.

V gene TRBV27 combines with J gene TRBJ1-2; TRBD1 aligns across 9 bases. Germline CDR1 reads MNHEY; CDR2 reads SMNVEV (reference sequence). This CDR3 has 14 residues. J was trimmed by 4 bases and V by 4 bases; bases with no gene match: 4. Here the CDR3 reads CASSSGTGRYGYTF. CDR3 in DNA: TGTGCCAGCAGTTCAGGGACAGGGCGCTATGGCTACACCTTC.

CDR3 DNA: TGCGCCAGCAGAGGACAGGGATGGTACGAGCAGTACTTC. Translating gives CASRGQGWYEQYF. V is TRBV5-1 and J is TRBJ2-7; TRBD1 agrees at 8 bases. The CDR3 runs 13 residues. J gave up 4 bases and V 5 bases, and 5 bases lay outside the gene matches. Germline CDR1 reads SGHRS; CDR2 reads YFSETQ.

The chain is built from TRBV5-8 and TRBJ2-7, with TRBD1 identical over 7 bases. Trimming cost V 4 bases and J 3 bases; bases outside gene matches: 7. Germline CDR1 is SGHTS and CDR2 is YDEGEE. This CDR3 has 14 amino acids. CDR3 amino acids: CASSDLGQYYEQYF. The CDR3 DNA follows: TGTGCCAGCAGCGACCTGGGACAGTACTACGAGCAGTACTTC.

This CDR3 reads CASSPRTGGNTEAFF. The CDR3 nucleotides are TGTGCCAGCAGCCCCCGGACAGGGGGGAACACTGAAGCTTTCTTT. The rearrangement uses TRBV6-5 and TRBJ1-1, with TRBD1 matching 10 bases. This CDR3 is built from 15 residues. V lost 6 bases, J lost 1 base, and 5 bases stayed unmatched. From germline, CDR1 is MNHEY and CDR2 SVGAGI.

CDR3 in amino acids: CASSLAGGPYNEQFF. In nucleotides, the CDR3 is TGTGCCAGCAGTCTAGCGGGAGGGCCCTACAATGAGCAGTTCTTC. This chain links TRBV7-9 with TRBJ2-1; 12 nucleotides line up with TRBD2. The trim removed 6 bases at V and 2 bases at J, leaving 2 bases unmatched. Germline V gene sequence: CDR1 SEHNR, CDR2 FQNEAQ (reference sequence). This CDR3 region has 15 residues. The full variable domain, with the rest looked up from reference TRBV7-9 and TRBJ2-1, is DTGVSQNPRHKITKRGQNVTFRCDPISEHNRLYWYRQTLGQGPEFLTYFQNEAQLEKSRLLSDRFSAERPKGSFSTLEIQRTEQGDSAMYLCASSLAGGPYNEQFFGPGTRLTVL.

The J gene is TRBJ2-1, the V gene TRBV27; possible D gene TRBD2, 6 bases. Trimming pared 3 bases from V and 7 bases from J, leaving 16 bases between. Germline V gene lookup returns CDR1 MNHEY and CDR2 SMNVEV (reference sequence). The length of the CDR3 is 15 residues. The CDR3 DNA is TGTGCCAGCAGTTTGAAGGCGGGATGGAGAAATGAGCAGTTCTTC. It encodes CASSLKAGWRNEQFF.

This chain links TRBV28 with TRBJ1-1; maybe TRBD1 (6 bases). The CDR3 runs 13 residues. Trimming removed 7 bases from V and 7 bases from J, with 16 bases in between. From germline, CDR1 is MDHEN and CDR2 SYDVKM. The DNA of the CDR3 is TGTGCCAGCAAGACAGGCGGGTACGGTGAAGCTTTCTTT. Encoded protein: CASKTGGYGEAFF.

The rearrangement joins TRBV6-2 or TRBV6-3 to TRBJ1-2; maybe TRBD1 (5 bases). V was clipped by 1 base and J by 7 bases, with 10 bases between them. Germline V lookup: CDR1 MNHEY, CDR2 SVGEGT. CDR3 length: 13 residues. The CDR3 coding sequence is TGTGCCAGCAGTTACTTAGGGGTACCTGGCTACACCTTC. It translates to CASSYLGVPGYTF.

The chain couples TRBV30 to TRBJ2-7, with TRBD1 identical over 9 bases. From germline, CDR1 is GTSNPN and CDR2 SVGIG (reference sequence). The J segment lost 4 bases and the V segment lost 5 bases, leaving 6 bases of the junction unmatched. This CDR3 comprises 13 residues. The CDR3: CAWAKGQGYEQYF. CDR3 DNA: TGTGCCTGGGCCAAAGGACAGGGGTACGAGCAGTACTTC.